This is a list of T cell receptor beta chains from one sample in a study of T cells after yellow fever vaccination. In TCRdb, the 5' RACE reads were re-called with MiXCR into one record per CDR3 protein. The repertoire holds hundreds of thousands of distinct CDR3 sequences, with about 13% as singletons. Material: PBMCs, obtained on the day of the yellow fever booster vaccination. These receptor sequences come from a man aged 25 to 45 who received the YFV17D yellow fever vaccine. Each CDR3 is given with its conserved first and last residue. The order of the fields is J gene, D gene, CDR3 length, clone size, V gene, CDR3 protein, CDR3 DNA. A D gene is named only where the DNA matches it firmly. A row's size may be missing; if present it is once, few, many or a size class.

TRBJ2-2 TRBD2 19 NA TRBV6-2/TRBV6-3 CASRTGLAGALANTGELFF TGTGCCAGCAGGACGGGACTAGCGGGAGCCCTTGCGAACACCGGGGAGCTGTTTTTT
TRBJ2-7 NA 14 NA TRBV10-2 CASIEPGRTYEQYF TGCGCCAGCATCGAACCAGGGAGAACCTACGAGCAGTACTTC
TRBJ2-5 NA 15 few TRBV9 CASSVAPTSQETQYF TGTGCCAGCAGCGTAGCCCCAACCAGTCAAGAGACCCAGTACTTC
TRBJ2-1 TRBD1 16 few TRBV2 CASRPYGTGGNNEQFF TGTGCCAGCAGGCCATACGGGACAGGGGGAAACAATGAGCAGTTCTTC
TRBJ2-7 TRBD2 14 NA TRBV12-3/TRBV12-4 CASSLLRGGYEQYF TGTGCCAGCAGTCTCCTTCGGGGGGGGTACGAGCAGTACTTC
TRBJ2-5 NA 16 NA TRBV7-8 CASSSEGGRARETQYF TGTGCCAGCAGCTCCGAGGGAGGTAGGGCTCGAGAGACCCAGTACTTC
TRBJ2-4 NA 15 few TRBV10-3 CAISESSTAANIQYF TGTGCCATCAGTGAGTCGAGTACTGCCGCGAACATTCAGTACTTC
TRBJ2-1 NA 15 NA TRBV7-9 CASSLDSIASNEQFF TGTGCCAGCAGCTTAGACTCAATAGCTTCCAATGAGCAGTTCTTC
TRBJ2-5 NA 11 NA TRBV12-3/TRBV12-4 CASSASETQYF TGTGCCAGCAGTGCGAGCGAGACCCAGTACTTC
TRBJ2-5 NA 13 many TRBV7-2 CASSQTGLETQYF TGTGCCAGCAGTCAGACAGGTCTCGAGACCCAGTACTTC
TRBJ2-5 NA 14 NA TRBV9 CASSKGGLQETQYF TGTGCCAGCAGCAAAGGGGGGCTCCAAGAGACCCAGTACTTC
TRBJ2-3 NA 14 NA TRBV28 CASSPSGEADTQYF TGTGCCAGCAGTCCATCAGGGGAGGCGGATACGCAGTATTTT
TRBJ2-1 TRBD2 15 NA TRBV4-3 CASSQGLVGGNEQFF TGCGCCAGCAGCCAGGGACTAGTAGGCGGCAATGAGCAGTTCTTC